These T cell receptor beta chains were read from a single sample in a study of T cells in narcolepsy. Profiling relied on immunoSEQ multiplex PCR, and the TCRdb table lists in-frame clones only, not all of them. The sample has just over 40,000 clones, about 91% seen once. Sequenced input: CD45RA- memory CD4+ T cells from PBMCs. The receptors originated from a human donor with narcolepsy. Both conserved end residues are part of each CDR3. The D gene is left open where the match is weak. Some rows mark clone size as missing; the rest say once, few, many or name a class of expanded clone.

v_gene,j_gene,abundance,d_gene,CDR3nt,CDR3aa
TRBV10-1,TRBJ1-5,.,.,TGCGCCAGCAGTGAGTCGAAAGGGCTGCCCCAGCATTTT,CASSESKGLPQHF
TRBV6-5,TRBJ1-2,.,.,TGTGCCAGCGGAGCTCGAGCTAACTATGGCTACACCTTC,CASGARANYGYTF
TRBV2,TRBJ1-4,.,.,TGTGCCAGCCAGGTTGACACTAATGAAAAACTGTTTTTT,CASQVDTNEKLFF
TRBV19,TRBJ1-5,.,.,TGTGCCAGTAGTATCTGGGGGGCACAGCAGCCCCAGCATTTT,CASSIWGAQQPQHF
TRBV30,TRBJ2-7,.,.,TGTGCCTGGAGGGAGGGACGGGACGAGCAGTACTTC,CAWREGRDEQYF
TRBV9,TRBJ1-1,.,.,TGTGCCAGCAGCGTAGGACCCAACACTGAAGCTTTCTTT,CASSVGPNTEAFF
TRBV5-6,TRBJ2-1,.,.,TGTGCCAGCAGCTTGACAGGGATGACCTACAATGAGCAGTTCTTC,CASSLTGMTYNEQFF
TRBV5-5,TRBJ2-3,.,.,TGTGCCAGCAGCTTACCAGGGGGGGGCGCAGATACGCAGTATTTT,CASSLPGGGADTQYF
TRBV6-1,TRBJ2-7,.,TRBD2,TGTGCCACCATTGTTCTAGCGGGAGGGCGTTACGAGCAGTACTTC,CATIVLAGGRYEQYF
TRBV6-5,TRBJ2-7,few,.,TGTGCCAGCAGTTACGAGGGACGAGAGCAGTACTTC,CASSYEGREQYF
TRBV5-6,TRBJ2-7,.,.,TGTGCCAGCAGCTTGGACACCTCCTACGAGCAGTACTTC,CASSLDTSYEQYF
TRBV7-3,TRBJ2-1,.,.,TGTGCCAGCAGCTCCCCTGCTGGGAACAATGAGCAGTTCTTC,CASSSPAGNNEQFF
TRBV6-5,TRBJ1-5,once,.,TGTGCCAGCAGCTTTACCGGGGCTCATCAGCCCCAGCATTTT,CASSFTGAHQPQHF
TRBV6-1,TRBJ1-2,.,.,TGTGCCAGCAGTAGAACAGGGTGGGGCTACACCTTC,CASSRTGWGYTF
TRBV7-2,TRBJ2-2,.,.,TGTGCCAGCAGCCCTCGGATGGGCGGGCTAGCTTACACCGGGGAGCTGTTTTTT,CASSPRMGGLAYTGELFF
TRBV18,TRBJ2-2,.,.,TGTGCCAGCTCAGGCTCGGACACCGGGGAGCTGTTTTTT,CASSGSDTGELFF
TRBV7-8,TRBJ2-2,.,TRBD2,TGTGCCAGCAGCACTCCAGGCACTAGCGGGTACACCGGGGAGCTGTTTTTT,CASSTPGTSGYTGELFF
TRBV2,TRBJ2-2,.,TRBD2,TGTGCCAGCAGTTCTAGCGGGAGTGCCGGGGAGCTGTTTTTT,CASSSSGSAGELFF
TRBV6-1,TRBJ2-1,.,.,TGTGCCAGCAGTGTCCTATTAGGGGGGCAGGTCTACAATGAGCAGTTCTTC,CASSVLLGGQVYNEQFF
TRBV21-1,TRBJ1-5,.,.,TGTGCCAGCAACGGTCCCTCCTATCAGCCCCAGCATTTT,CASNGPSYQPQHF
TRBV9,TRBJ2-1,.,TRBD1,TGTGCCAGCAGCGCGCCGGGACAGGTCAGTAATGAGCAGTTCTTC,CASSAPGQVSNEQFF
TRBV30,TRBJ2-6,.,.,TGTGCCTGGACCAGAGGAGCGACCTCTGGGGCCAACGTCCTGACTTTC,CAWTRGATSGANVLTF
TRBV5-4,TRBJ2-7,.,TRBD1,TGTGCCAGCAGCTTGGCCGGGACAGCCTACGAGCAGTACTTC,CASSLAGTAYEQYF
TRBV5-1,TRBJ1-1,.,.,TGCGCCAGCAGCTCCGGGGGCCAAGGCCCTGAAGCTTTCTTT,CASSSGGQGPEAFF
TRBV21-1,TRBJ1-4,.,.,TGTGCCAGCAGCAAAGTAGCGGGACAGGGGTGTGAAAAACTGTTTTTT,CASSKVAGQGCEKLFF
TRBV2,TRBJ2-5,.,.,TGTGCCAGCGCGGAGGGGTTCAATCAAGAGACCCAGTACTTC,CASAEGFNQETQYF
TRBV5-6,TRBJ2-7,.,.,TGTGCCAGCAGCTTGGCCACAGACGCTTTGGACCTCTACGAGCAGTACTTC,CASSLATDALDLYEQYF
TRBV6-6,TRBJ1-1,.,.,TGTGCCAGCAGTCTCGGGGAGAGCCGGAACACTGAAGCTTTCTTT,CASSLGESRNTEAFF
TRBV3-1/TRBV3-2,TRBJ1-2,.,.,TGTGCCAGAGATGGCTACACCTTC,CARDGYTF
TRBV13,TRBJ1-1,.,.,TGTGCCAGCAGCTTAGTGACGGGAGAAGCTTTCTTT,CASSLVTGEAFF
TRBV7-8,TRBJ2-5,.,TRBD2,TGTGCCAGCAGCCTCGGGGGGATCCAAGAGACCCAGTACTTC,CASSLGGIQETQYF
TRBV19,TRBJ1-1,.,TRBD1,TGTGCCAGTAGGGAGGGACAGGGGGCGATCGATGCTTTCTTT,CASREGQGAIDAFF
TRBV2,TRBJ2-3,.,.,TGTGCCAGCAGCGGACCCGTAAGCGTGGATACGCAGTATTTT,CASSGPVSVDTQYF
TRBV18,TRBJ2-5,.,.,TGTGCCAGCTCACCGGGCCCCCAAGAGACCCAGTACTTC,CASSPGPQETQYF
TRBV6-1,TRBJ1-1,.,.,TGTGCCAGCGGACACGGAAACACTGAAGCTTTCTTT,CASGHGNTEAFF
TRBV2,TRBJ2-5,.,TRBD2,TGTGCCAGCAGTCGGCTAGCGGGGGGGCTCGAGACCCAGTACTTC,CASSRLAGGLETQYF
TRBV4-1,TRBJ2-3,.,TRBD1,TGCGCCAGCAGGTTGCAGGGGGCAGATACGCAGTATTTT,CASRLQGADTQYF
TRBV30,TRBJ2-1,.,TRBD2,TGTGCCTGGAGTGTGAGACTAGCAGACAATGAGCAGTTCTTC,CAWSVRLADNEQFF
TRBV6-1,TRBJ2-5,.,.,TGTGCCAGCAGTGAACTCCCGGGGGCCCAAGAGACCCAGTACTTC,CASSELPGAQETQYF
TRBV27,TRBJ1-2,.,.,TGTGCCAGCAGTTTATCGGTCAGGGGAGCTGGCTACACCTTC,CASSLSVRGAGYTF
TRBV13,TRBJ2-4,.,.,TGTGCCAGCAGCTTATACCGGTTGGCCAAAAACATTCAGTACTTC,CASSLYRLAKNIQYF